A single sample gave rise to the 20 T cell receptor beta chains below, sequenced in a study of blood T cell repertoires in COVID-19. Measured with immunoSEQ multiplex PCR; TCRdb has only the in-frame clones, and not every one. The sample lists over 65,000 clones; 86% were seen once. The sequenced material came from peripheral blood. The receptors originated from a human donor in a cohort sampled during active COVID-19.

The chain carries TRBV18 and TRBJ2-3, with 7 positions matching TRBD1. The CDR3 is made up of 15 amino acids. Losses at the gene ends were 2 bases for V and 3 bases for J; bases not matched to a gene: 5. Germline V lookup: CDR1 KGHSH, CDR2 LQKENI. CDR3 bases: TGTGCCAGCTCACCATTAAGGGGGCCGACAGATACGCAGTATTTT. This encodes CASSPLRGPTDTQYF.

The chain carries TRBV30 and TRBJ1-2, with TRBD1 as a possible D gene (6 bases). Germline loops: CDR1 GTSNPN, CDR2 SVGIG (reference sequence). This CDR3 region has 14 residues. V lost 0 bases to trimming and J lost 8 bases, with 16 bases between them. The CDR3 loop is CAWSVWSGEGGYTF. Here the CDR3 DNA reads TGTGCCTGGAGTGTATGGTCAGGGGAAGGCGGCTACACCTTC. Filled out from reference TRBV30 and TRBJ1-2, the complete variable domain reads SQTIHQWPATLVQPVGSPLSLECTVEGTSNPNLYWYRQAAGRGLQLLFYSVGIGQISSEVPQNLSASRPQDRQFILSSKKLLLSDSGFYLCAWSVWSGEGGYTFGSGTRLTVV.

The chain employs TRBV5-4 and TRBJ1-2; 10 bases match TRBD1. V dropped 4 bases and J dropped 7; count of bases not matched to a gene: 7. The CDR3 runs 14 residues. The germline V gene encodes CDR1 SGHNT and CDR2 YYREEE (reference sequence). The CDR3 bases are TGTGCCAGCAGCCTTTCGACAGGGGGCTCTGGCTACACCTTC. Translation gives CASSLSTGGSGYTF.

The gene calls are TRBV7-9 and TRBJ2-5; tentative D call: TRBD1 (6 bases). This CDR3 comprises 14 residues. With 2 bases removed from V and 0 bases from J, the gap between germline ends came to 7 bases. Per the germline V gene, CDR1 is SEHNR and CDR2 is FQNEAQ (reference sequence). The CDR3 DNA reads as TGTGCCAGCAGCTTAACAGGGTACCAAGAGACCCAGTACTTC. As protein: CASSLTGYQETQYF.

The CDR3 reads CASGEGGHTEAFF. The DNA of the CDR3 is TGTGCCAGCGGCGAGGGGGGGCACACTGAAGCTTTCTTT. V is TRBV2 and J is TRBJ1-1; a possible D gene is TRBD1 (6 bases). V was pared by 8 bases and J by 3 bases, with 13 bases between. Germline CDR1 is SNHLY and CDR2 is FYNNEI. The CDR3 sequence is 13 residues long.

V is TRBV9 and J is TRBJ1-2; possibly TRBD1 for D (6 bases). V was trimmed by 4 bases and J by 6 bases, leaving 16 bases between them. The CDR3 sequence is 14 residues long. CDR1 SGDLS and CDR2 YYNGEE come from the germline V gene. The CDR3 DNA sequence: TGTGCCAGCAGCTCACGGGGGGGGCAGAATGGCTACACCTTC. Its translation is CASSSRGGQNGYTF.

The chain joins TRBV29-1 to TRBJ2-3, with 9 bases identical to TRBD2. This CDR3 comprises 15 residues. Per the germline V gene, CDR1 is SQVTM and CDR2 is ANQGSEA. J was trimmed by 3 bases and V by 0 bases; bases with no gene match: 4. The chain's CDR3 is CSVEDPSGGTDTQYF. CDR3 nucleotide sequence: TGCAGCGTTGAAGATCCCAGCGGGGGGACAGATACGCAGTATTTT.

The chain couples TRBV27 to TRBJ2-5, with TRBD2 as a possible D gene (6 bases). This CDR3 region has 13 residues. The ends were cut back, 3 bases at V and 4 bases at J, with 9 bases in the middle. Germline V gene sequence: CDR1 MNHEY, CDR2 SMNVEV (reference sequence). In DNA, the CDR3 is TGTGCCAGCAGTTTTATGGGGGGAGAGACCCAGTACTTC. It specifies CASSFMGGETQYF.

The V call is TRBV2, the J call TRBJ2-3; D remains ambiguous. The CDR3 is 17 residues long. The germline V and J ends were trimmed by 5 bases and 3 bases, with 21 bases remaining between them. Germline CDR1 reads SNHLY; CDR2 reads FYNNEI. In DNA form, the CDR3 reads TGTGCCAGCAGTATTTTTCATGGGCCTCGAACTACAGATACGCAGTATTTT. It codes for CASSIFHGPRTTDTQYF.

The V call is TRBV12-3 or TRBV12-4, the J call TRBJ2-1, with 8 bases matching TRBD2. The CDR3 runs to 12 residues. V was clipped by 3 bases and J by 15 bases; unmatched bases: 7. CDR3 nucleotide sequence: TGTGCCAGCAGTTTCCACCCACGGGGGGGGTTCTTC. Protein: CASSFHPRGGFF.

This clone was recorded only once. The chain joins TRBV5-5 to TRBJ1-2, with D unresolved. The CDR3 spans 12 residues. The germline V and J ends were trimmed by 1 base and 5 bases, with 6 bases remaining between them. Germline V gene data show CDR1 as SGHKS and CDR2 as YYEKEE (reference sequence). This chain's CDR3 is CASSLPGYGYTF. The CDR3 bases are TGTGCCAGCAGCTTGCCGGGATATGGCTACACCTTC.

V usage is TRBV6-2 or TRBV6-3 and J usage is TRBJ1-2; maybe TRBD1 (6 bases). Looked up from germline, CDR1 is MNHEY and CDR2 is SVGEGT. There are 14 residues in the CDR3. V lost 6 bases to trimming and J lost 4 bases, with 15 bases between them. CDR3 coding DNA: TGTGCCAGCAGCCAGACTACAGGGTTCTATGGCTACACCTTC. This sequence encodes CASSQTTGFYGYTF.

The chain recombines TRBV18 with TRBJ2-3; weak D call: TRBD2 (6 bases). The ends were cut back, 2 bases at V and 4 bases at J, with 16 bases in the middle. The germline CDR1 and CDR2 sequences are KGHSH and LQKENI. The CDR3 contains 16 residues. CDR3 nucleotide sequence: TGTGCCAGCTCACCAGCGGGGATAGAGCTGGCAGATACGCAGTATTTT. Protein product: CASSPAGIELADTQYF. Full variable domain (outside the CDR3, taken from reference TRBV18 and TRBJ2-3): NAGVMQNPRHLVRRRGQEARLRCSPMKGHSHVYWYRQLPEEGLKFMVYLQKENIIDESGMPKERFSAEFPKEGPSILRIQQVVRGDSAAYFCASSPAGIELADTQYFGPGTRLTVL.

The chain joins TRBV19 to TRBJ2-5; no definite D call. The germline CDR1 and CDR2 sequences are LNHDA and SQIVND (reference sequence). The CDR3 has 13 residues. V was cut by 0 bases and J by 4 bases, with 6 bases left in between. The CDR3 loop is CASSIDRSETQYF. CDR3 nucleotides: TGTGCCAGTAGTATAGATAGATCAGAGACCCAGTACTTC.

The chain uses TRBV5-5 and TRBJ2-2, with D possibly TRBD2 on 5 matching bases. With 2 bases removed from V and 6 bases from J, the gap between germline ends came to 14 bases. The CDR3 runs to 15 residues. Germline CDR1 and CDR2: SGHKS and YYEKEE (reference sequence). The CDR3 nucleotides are TGTGCCAGCAGCTTCATGGCCGGGATCTCCGGGGAGCTGTTTTTT. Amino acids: CASSFMAGISGELFF.

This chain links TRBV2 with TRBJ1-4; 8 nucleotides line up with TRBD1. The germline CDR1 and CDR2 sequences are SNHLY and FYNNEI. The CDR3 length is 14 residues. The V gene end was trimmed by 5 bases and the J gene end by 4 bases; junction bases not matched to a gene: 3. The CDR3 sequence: CASSRGQGNEKLFF. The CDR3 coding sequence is TGTGCCAGCAGTAGAGGACAGGGTAATGAAAAACTGTTTTTT.

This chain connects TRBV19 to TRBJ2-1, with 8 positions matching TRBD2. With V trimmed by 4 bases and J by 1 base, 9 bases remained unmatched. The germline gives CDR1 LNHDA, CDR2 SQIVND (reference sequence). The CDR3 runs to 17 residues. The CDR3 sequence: CASSTPPAGVSYNEQFF. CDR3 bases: TGTGCCAGTAGTACCCCCCCAGCGGGAGTTTCCTACAATGAGCAGTTCTTC.

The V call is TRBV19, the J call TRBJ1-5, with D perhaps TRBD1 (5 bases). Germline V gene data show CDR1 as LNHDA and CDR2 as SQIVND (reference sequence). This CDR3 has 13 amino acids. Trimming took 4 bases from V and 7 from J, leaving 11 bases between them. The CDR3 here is CASSKGIGQPQHF. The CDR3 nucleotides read TGTGCCAGTAGTAAGGGGATAGGGCAGCCCCAGCATTTT.

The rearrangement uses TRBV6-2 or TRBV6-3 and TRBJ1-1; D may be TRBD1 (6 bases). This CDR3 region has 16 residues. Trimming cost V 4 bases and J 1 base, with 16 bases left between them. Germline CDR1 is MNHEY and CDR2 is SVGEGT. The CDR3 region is CASSSTGLRANTEAFF. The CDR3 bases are TGTGCCAGCAGTTCAACAGGGTTGAGGGCGAACACTGAAGCTTTCTTT.

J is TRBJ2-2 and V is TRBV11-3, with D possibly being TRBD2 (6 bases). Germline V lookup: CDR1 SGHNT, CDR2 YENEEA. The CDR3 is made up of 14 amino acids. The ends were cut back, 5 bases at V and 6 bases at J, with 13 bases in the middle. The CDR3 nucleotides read TGTGCCAGCAGCACCCTGGACTATGCCGGGGAGCTGTTTTTT. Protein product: CASSTLDYAGELFF. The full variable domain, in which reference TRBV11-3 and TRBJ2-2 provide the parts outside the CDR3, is EAGVVQSPRYKIIEKKQPVAFWCNPISGHNTLYWYLQNLGQGPELLIRYENEEAVDDSQLPKDRFSAERLKGVDSTLKIQPAELGDSAVYLCASSTLDYAGELFFGEGSRLTVL.